Below are 28 T cell receptor beta chains sequenced from a single sample in a study of tumor-infiltrating lymphocytes in primary liver carcinoma. It was from approximately 20-30 mg of unsorted bulk tissue that RNA and DNA were co-extracted. Total RNA amounting to roughly 480 ng was the source from which TCR beta cDNA was made with a constant-region primer. TCR beta libraries came from three nested multiplex PCR rounds using slightly modified ARM-PCR. Both of the initial two PCR rounds ran for about 9 cycles and employed TRBV1-TRBV30 forward primers alongside a C-beta reverse primer. Each CDR3 protein gets one entry after TCRdb re-called the multiplex PCR reads with MiXCR. The sample shows under 110,000 distinct CDR3 sequences, around 66% of them seen only once. Sequencing input: liver tumor tissue from sampling region 2. Subset noted: tumor region T2, inferior pole. Every receptor here comes from a woman aged 60 to 75 with primary liver carcinoma and hepatitis B virus infection.

This chain joins TRBV28 and TRBJ1-5; perhaps TRBD1 as D (6 bases). Between the trimmed V and J ends, which lost 6 bases and 6 bases, there was a span of 21 bases. The CDR3 is 16 amino acids. Germline values: CDR1 MDHEN, CDR2 SYDVKM. The CDR3 region is CASSVARGRDVQPQHF. CDR3 sequence (DNA): TGTGCCAGCAGCGTGGCCCGGGGGCGCGACGTTCAGCCCCAGCATTTT.

Concerning this clonotype: A much more abundant neighbour one base away suggests this may be a read error. V gene TRBV7-8 combines with J gene TRBJ2-3; TRBD2 matches 7 bases. CDR3 length: 16 amino acids. Germline V gives CDR1 SGHVS, CDR2 FQNEAQ. Here the CDR3 DNA reads TGTGCCGGCAGCTTAGAGCTAGCGGCCGGTACAGATACGCAGTATTTT. Translated: CAGSLELAAGTDTQYF. Variable domain in full (rest from reference TRBV7-8 and TRBJ2-3): GAGVSQSPRYKVAKRGQDVALRCDPISGHVSLFWYQQALGQGPEFLTYFQNEAQLDKSGLPSDRFFAERPEGSVSTLKIQRTQQEDSAVYLCAGSLELAAGTDTQYFGPGTRLTVL.

The genes are TRBV29-1 and TRBJ2-4, with 12 bases that match TRBD1. The trim removed 6 bases at V and 11 bases at J, leaving 8 bases unmatched. CDR3 length: 13 amino acids. In germline, CDR1 is SQVTM, CDR2 ANQGSEA. The CDR3 reads CSVTTGTGGVQYF. The DNA for the CDR3 is TGCAGCGTGACCACCGGGACAGGGGGCGTTCAGTACTTC.

The chain links TRBV18 to TRBJ2-7; 7 bases are a match to TRBD2. With the DNA end fitting TRBJ2-1 better, the J assignment may be wrong. Per germline, CDR1 KGHSH and CDR2 LQKENI. CDR3 size: 14 residues. The CDR3, as DNA: TGTGCCAGCTCACCACACACGGGAGGTGGCGAGCAGTTCTTC. The encoded protein is CASSPHTGGGEQFF.

In its sample, this clonotype was seen many times. The chain combines TRBV6-2 or TRBV6-3 with TRBJ2-1; D is ambiguous. Germline assignment: CDR1 MNHEY and CDR2 SVGEGT. The CDR3 runs to 13 residues. Trimming stripped 2 bases from V and 10 bases from J, with 12 bases between. Here the CDR3 DNA reads TGTGCCAGCAGTTACGAGGTAGCACGGGAGCAGTTCTTC. Protein sequence: CASSYEVAREQFF.

This clonotype was detected a few times. The V and J genes are TRBV24-1 and TRBJ2-1; D ambiguous. Germline V CDR1 and CDR2: KGHDR, SFDVKD. Trimming left V 1 base short and J 8 bases short, with 8 bases between. The CDR3 totals 13 residues. The CDR3 sequence: CATSDFLAHEQFF. DNA for the CDR3: TGTGCCACCAGTGATTTCCTCGCCCATGAGCAGTTCTTC.

This clonotype is a singleton in its sample. Since no conserved phenylalanine or tryptophan closes the CDR3, a read error is the likely cause. No DNA is shown, since the ends of the CDR3 on it are uncertain; the CDR3 is the one TCRdb lists. The chain carries TRBV7-9 and TRBJ1-1. Counting both end residues, the CDR3 totals 13 amino acids. CDR1 and CDR2 (germline): SEHNR, FQNEAQ (reference sequence). CDR3 sequence: CASSLGGHTEAFL.

This clonotype was found a few times. A read error may be the cause here, since a much bigger clone is one base away. This chain links TRBV5-4 with TRBJ1-6, with D perhaps matching TRBD1 (6 bases). Germline V gene sequence: CDR1 SGHNT, CDR2 YYREEE (reference sequence). CDR3 length: 17 amino acids. CDR3 in DNA: TGTGCCATCAGCTTGGGAACGTCCGGGGGCTCGCGGTCACCCCTCCACTTT. Translation: CAISLGTSGGSRSPLHF.

A word on this clonotype: The CDR3 ends on some other residue instead of the conserved phenylalanine or tryptophan, so this is likely a read error. The chain couples TRBV12-3 or TRBV12-4 to TRBJ1-1; the match to TRBD1 covers 10 bases. V trimming: 5 bases; J trimming: 4 bases; junction bases outside the gene matches: 7. This CDR3 has 15 amino acids. For the CDR3, the DNA is TGTGCCAGCAGTCGACAGGGGGCGGTGGGCACTGAAGCTTTCATT. As protein: CASSRQGAVGTEAFI.

Only one count was recorded for this clonotype. One junction end disagrees with the germline gene, perhaps due to a read error. As DNA, the CDR3 is TGTGCCAGCAGCTTATCCGAAGGGACTAGTACAGATACGCGGTATTTT. Protein sequence: CASSLSEGTSTDTRYF. V and J are TRBV11-2 and TRBJ2-3; 8 bases fit TRBD2. Germline V CDR1 and CDR2: SGHAT, FQNNGV. The CDR3 length is 16 residues.

About this clonotype itself: An end of the junction does not agree with germline; a read error may underlie this. CDR3 DNA: TGTATCAGCAGACTAGAGGCGGGAGGCACAGATACTCAGTATTTT. Translation gives CISRLEAGGTDTQYF. The V call is TRBV11-2, the J call TRBJ2-3; 8 nucleotides align to TRBD2. The length of the CDR3 is 15 residues. Germline-derived CDR1 and CDR2 are SGHAT and FQNNGV.

The chain has TRBV2 and TRBJ2-2; 9 nucleotides align to TRBD1. CDR1 is SNHLY, CDR2 FYNNEI, per germline. The CDR3 loop spans 14 amino acids. The J segment lost 6 bases and the V segment lost 8 bases, leaving 7 bases of the junction unmatched. The CDR3 region has the DNA TGTGCCAGCGGAATACAGGGGGCCGCCGGGGAGCTGTTTTTT. This gives the protein CASGIQGAAGELFF.

The chain has TRBV11-2 and TRBJ2-1; TRBD2 is a possible D gene (5 bases). From germline, CDR1 is SGHAT and CDR2 FQNNGV. The CDR3 is 15 residues long. Between the trimmed V and J ends, which lost 0 bases and 13 bases, there was a span of 19 bases. The CDR3 is CASSLEGSLPNGQFF. The CDR3 coding sequence is TGTGCCAGCAGCTTAGAGGGGAGTCTCCCCAATGGACAGTTCTTC.

V and J are TRBV18 and TRBJ1-3, with D hard to call. V was clipped by 4 bases and J by 6 bases, with 16 bases between them. The germline V gene encodes CDR1 KGHSH and CDR2 LQKENI. The CDR3 consists of 15 residues. CDR3 sequence (DNA): TGTGCCAGCTCACAAACTACTCAGCCTGTAAACACCATATATTTT. Translating gives CASSQTTQPVNTIYF.

Many counts were recorded for this clonotype. The V call is TRBV29-1, the J call TRBJ1-1, with D possibly being TRBD1 (6 bases). V was shortened by 3 bases and J by 4 bases, with 9 bases between the two germline ends. The germline V gene encodes CDR1 SQVTM and CDR2 ANQGSEA. The CDR3 totals 12 residues. CDR3 DNA: TGCAGCGTTGAGGAGGGGGGCACTGAAGCTTTCTTT. Translation gives CSVEEGGTEAFF.

Of note for this clonotype: A read error may explain this, as a much larger clone is one base away. The chain uses TRBV6-5 and TRBJ1-1, with 9 bases matching TRBD1. The CDR3 totals 14 residues. The J segment lost 5 bases and the V segment lost 7 bases, leaving 8 bases of the junction unmatched. Germline CDR1 MNHEY, CDR2 SVGAGI. CDR3 sequence: CASNTGTGLTEAFF. CDR3 DNA sequence: TGTGCCAGCAATACCGGGACAGGGTTGACTGAAGCTTTCTTT.

As for this clonotype: The CDR3 end shows no conserved phenylalanine or tryptophan, and so a read error is likely. The DNA is left out, because the CDR3 cannot be placed on it with certainty; the CDR3 is given as TCRdb lists it. This chain links TRBV11-3 with TRBJ2-2. Per germline, CDR1 SGHNT and CDR2 YENEEA. The CDR3 is 12 amino acids long, termini counted. CDR3 loop: CASSPWGGELFL.

This clonotype has a single count. The chain recombines TRBV4-1 with TRBJ2-4, with D uncertain. The length of the CDR3 is 15 residues. Germline V gene lookup returns CDR1 MGHRA and CDR2 YSYEKL. V lost 1 base, J lost 5 bases, and 12 bases lay in between. CDR3 in amino acids: CASSQGEFDENIQYF. CDR3 coding DNA: TGCGCCAGCAGCCAAGGAGAGTTTGACGAAAACATTCAGTACTTC.

In its sample, this clonotype was seen many times. The chain has TRBV29-1 and TRBJ2-7; unclear D gene. The germline V and J ends were trimmed by 4 bases and 5 bases, with 12 bases remaining between them. The germline V gene has CDR1 SQVTM and CDR2 ANQGSEA. The CDR3 runs to 12 residues. For the CDR3, the DNA is TGCAGCGTTGCCACCCTGAACCACGAGCAGTACTTC. It specifies CSVATLNHEQYF.

This clonotype was observed once. The conserved phenylalanine or tryptophan normally closing the CDR3 is absent here, so this likely arose from a read error. The V call is TRBV11-3, the J call TRBJ1-2, with a possible D match to TRBD1 (6 bases). The germline V and J ends were trimmed by 9 bases and 9 bases, with 20 bases remaining between them. The length of the CDR3 is 13 residues. Germline lookup yields CDR1 SGHNT and CDR2 YENEEA. CDR3 nucleotide sequence: TGTGCCAGTAGCCCCATCTGGGGGGCACGCTACACCTTA. Protein: CASSPIWGARYTL.

This clonotype was counted only a few times. This could be a read error, since a much larger clone is one nucleotide away. V usage is TRBV12-2 and J usage is TRBJ2-7; TRBD2 reflects the table's D call only, with no check against the DNA. TRBV12-2 is tagged as a pseudogene. The CDR3 has 18 amino acids. The CDR3 coding sequence is TGTACAAGTCGCTTAGTGCGGCCCAAGCGGTCGAGCTCCTACGAGCAGTACTTC. This sequence encodes CTSRLVRPKRSSSYEQYF.

This clonotype is a singleton in its sample. This may be a read error, as it is one base from a much larger clone. V is TRBV5-1 and J is TRBJ1-1; tentative D call: TRBD1 (5 bases). The CDR3 is made up of 13 amino acids. Looked up from germline, CDR1 is SGHRS and CDR2 is YFSETQ. The CDR3: CANSLGTSGEAFF. CDR3 nucleotides: TGCGCCAACAGCTTGGGGACCTCGGGTGAAGCTTTCTTT.

As concerns this clonotype: The junction differs from germline at one of its ends, possibly a read error. This sequence joins TRBV6-6 and TRBJ1-4; D is perhaps TRBD1 (6 bases). The CDR3 totals 11 residues. Germline loops: CDR1 MNHNY, CDR2 SVGAGI (reference sequence). CDR3 sequence: CASSQGGKLLF. Here the CDR3 DNA reads TGTGCCAGTAGTCAAGGGGGAAAACTGCTTTTT.

This clonotype was recorded once. Given a much more abundant clone one base away, this may be a read error. This chain connects TRBV5-4 to TRBJ2-5, with D tentatively TRBD1 or TRBD2 (5 bases each). The germline CDR1 and CDR2 sequences are SGHNT and YYREEE (reference sequence). The CDR3 is 15 amino acids. The CDR3 coding sequence is TGTGCCAGCAGCTTGGGGTCAGGGACCCAAGAGACCCTGTACTTC. This codes for CASSLGSGTQETLYF.

V is TRBV4-1 and J is TRBJ2-2; 9 nucleotides align to TRBD2. The CDR3 covers 20 residues. V gave up 10 bases and J gave up 1 base; unmatched junction bases: 22. Germline CDR1 and CDR2: MGHRA and YSYEKL. CDR3 DNA: TGCGCCAACAACCAAAGGGGGACTTCCCTTAGCGGGGGGAACACCGGGGAGCTGTTTTTT. Its protein is CANNQRGTSLSGGNTGELFF.

As for this clonotype: Germline and junction disagree at one end, which may indicate a read error. V usage is TRBV28 and J usage is TRBJ1-3; D not resolved. The germline V gene has CDR1 MDHEN and CDR2 SYDVKM. The CDR3 is 15 amino acids. The CDR3 region has the DNA TGTGCCAGCTGTTTTATCGGGTTGTCTGGAAACACCGTATATTTT. As protein: CASCFIGLSGNTVYF.

On this clonotype itself: A much larger clone differs from this one at a single base, so this may be a read error. Here the CDR3 DNA reads TGCACCAGCAGCCCCAGGGGTTCCTACGAGCAGTACTTC. Protein product: CTSSPRGSYEQYF. V and J are TRBV10-2 and TRBJ2-7; TRBD1 might be the D (6 bases). Looked up from germline, CDR1 is WSHSY and CDR2 is SAAADI. CDR3 length: 13 residues.

This clonotype was observed once. The chain is built from TRBV29-1 and TRBJ2-3; TRBD2 agrees at 7 bases. The CDR3 totals 12 residues. Germline-derived CDR1 and CDR2 are SQVTM and ANQGSEA. Germline trimming cut 7 bases from V and 2 bases from J; bases unmatched to any gene: 3. The DNA for the CDR3 is TGCAGCGCTGGGGGGGACACAGATACGCAGTATTTT. Translated: CSAGGDTDTQYF.